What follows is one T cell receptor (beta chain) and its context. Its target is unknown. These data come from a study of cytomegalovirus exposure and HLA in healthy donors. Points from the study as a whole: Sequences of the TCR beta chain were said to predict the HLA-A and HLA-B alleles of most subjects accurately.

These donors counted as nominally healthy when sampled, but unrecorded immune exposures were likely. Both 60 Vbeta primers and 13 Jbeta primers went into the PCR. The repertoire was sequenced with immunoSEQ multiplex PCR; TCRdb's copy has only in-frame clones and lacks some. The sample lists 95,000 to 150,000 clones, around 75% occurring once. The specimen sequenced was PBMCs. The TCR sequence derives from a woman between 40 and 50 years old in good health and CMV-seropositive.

Written as DNA, the CDR3 is TGTGCCAGCGGAGTTATGAACACTGAAGCTTTCTTT. Its translation: CASGVMNTEAFF. This chain links TRBV28 with TRBJ1-1; D remains unclear. Germline CDR1 MDHEN, CDR2 SYDVKM. The CDR3 has 12 amino acids. V lost 8 bases to trimming and J lost 0 bases, with 7 bases between them.